The subject of this entry is one TCR beta chain. This sample was included in a study of blood T cell repertoires in COVID-19. Overall study context: Sample material is recorded as cDNA or gDNA derived from T cells, B-cell-depleted T cells, or PBMCs.

Trimming left V 4 bases short and J 4 bases short, with 10 bases between. CDR3 size: 13 residues. In germline, CDR1 is SNHLY, CDR2 FYNNEI. Sequencing was performed with immunoSEQ multiplex PCR; in TCRdb, only in-frame clones are kept and a portion is missing. Of 120,000 or so clones in the sample, just under 90% were seen once. The sequence was obtained from a woman aged 50 to 60 with acute or convalescent COVID-19. The sample taken for sequencing was peripheral blood. The chain has TRBV2 and TRBJ1-2, with D perhaps TRBD1 (6 bases). The CDR3 region has the DNA TGTGCCAGCAGTGTTGAGACAGGCTATGGCTACACCTTC. Translating it yields CASSVETGYGYTF.